The sample holds one count of the clone carrying this T cell receptor beta chain. The germline CDR1 and CDR2 sequences are MNHEY and SMNVEV (reference sequence). The CDR3 loop spans 14 amino acids. Trimming shortened V by 7 bases and J by 6 bases, and 16 bases separated the two germline ends. This record comes from a study of CD8 T cells in Susac syndrome. RNA totalling roughly 0.5 to 1 ug underwent reverse transcription with random hexamers. TCRdb re-analysed the immunoSEQ multiplex PCR reads in MiXCR, keeping a single row per CDR3 protein. The repertoire consists of a few hundred thousand distinct CDR3 sequences, with 85% occurring once and the leading ten covering roughly 0.21%.

The source of this sequence is a human donor with multiple sclerosis. The sequenced material came from CD8+ T cells from PBMCs. The chain has TRBV27 and TRBJ1-5; D is perhaps TRBD1 (6 bases). Written as DNA, the CDR3 is TGTGCCAGCACCCCGGGGGGGGCCGGTCAGCCCCAGCATTTT. Translation: CASTPGGAGQPQHF.